This TCR beta chain stems from a study of CD8 T cells in ankylosing spondylitis. The study's findings and limits: Several highly homologous variants formed a TCR beta motif that appeared characteristic of ankylosing spondylitis blood. Both synovial fluid and blood in reactive arthritis had previously been reported to carry some motif variants. Enrichment of disease-linked clones was reportedly significant in matched ankylosing spondylitis synovial fluid. Disease-linked clones bore a CD8+ phenotype, appearing relatively rarely in peripheral blood.

As regards this clonotype: As yet, its antigen is unknown.

A quantitative 5'-RACE method, one with molecular barcodes, was used to make TCR beta libraries. TCRdb redid the calling of the 5' RACE reads with MiXCR, one entry per CDR3 protein. The sample has roughly 700,000 distinct CDR3 sequences; around a fifth are singletons. The trim removed 0 bases at V and 13 bases at J, leaving 11 bases unmatched. This CDR3 is 16 amino acids long. CDR1 and CDR2 from the germline V gene are LNHNV and YYDKDF (reference sequence). The clonotype comes from a male donor with ankylosing spondylitis. The rearrangement joins TRBV15 to TRBJ2-1; TRBD1 matches at 11 bases. Sequencing input: blood, either unsorted or a sorted T cell fraction (not recorded which). This CDR3 reads CATSRDYGTGGSTQFF. Written as DNA, the CDR3 is TGTGCCACCAGCAGAGATTACGGGACAGGGGGTTCAACCCAGTTCTTC.